This T cell receptor (beta chain) was recorded in a study of blood T cell repertoires in COVID-19. Study-wide background: Samples representing acute and convalescent COVID-19 were sourced from the United States, Italy and Spain. The cDNA or gDNA used as material had been derived from T cells, B-cell-depleted T cells, or PBMCs.

Method: immunoSEQ multiplex PCR; TCRdb's copy keeps in-frame clones and lacks some. The sample includes around 72,000 clones, around 78% of them seen just once. The CDR3 totals 14 residues. Germline CDR1 is GTSNPN and CDR2 is SVGIG (reference sequence). Trimming removed 1 base from V and 1 base from J, with 10 bases in between. This clone was detected a few times. This rearrangement joins TRBV30 to TRBJ2-5; D unclear. The sequenced sample consisted of peripheral blood. This TCR was sampled from a woman older than 75 with acute or convalescent COVID-19. CDR3 amino acids: CAWSASEVQETQYF. The CDR3 DNA is TGTGCCTGGAGTGCGTCTGAGGTCCAAGAGACCCAGTACTTC.